This is a list of T cell receptor beta chains from one sample in a study of cytomegalovirus exposure and HLA in healthy donors. Produced via immunoSEQ multiplex PCR; TCRdb's table is partial and in-frame only. The data show about 190,000 clones, with 65% to 85% seen just once and around 1.6% held by the top ten. Sequencing was carried out using PBMCs. All receptors derive from a woman between 18 and 29 years old in good health and CMV-seronegative. Each CDR3 is given with its conserved first and last residue. D genes are given only for firm matches. Size tells how often a clone was seen (once, few, many) or the class of an expanded clone, and some rows leave it out.

TGTGCCAGCAGCTCCAGACAGGGCCCATATGAAAAACTGTTTTTT	CASSSRQGPYEKLFF	TRBJ1-4	NA	TRBD1	15	TRBV7-9
TGTGCCACCCGGACTAGCGGGCGCCAAGAGACCCAGTACTTC	CATRTSGRQETQYF	TRBJ2-5	NA	TRBD2	14	TRBV6-6
TGTGCCAGCAGTGTTCCAGGGCAAGAGACCCAGTACTTC	CASSVPGQETQYF	TRBJ2-5	few	NA	13	TRBV2
TGTGCCAGCAGTCTCCGACAGACCTACGAGCAGTACTTC	CASSLRQTYEQYF	TRBJ2-7	few	NA	13	TRBV6-8
TGTGCCAGCAGACGAAAGCGGACTAATGAAAAACTGTTTTTT	CASRRKRTNEKLFF	TRBJ1-4	NA	NA	14	TRBV6-5
TGTGCCAGCAGCTTTGGCGGGGGGATTCAGGAGACCCAGTACTTC	CASSFGGGIQETQYF	TRBJ2-5	once	TRBD2	15	TRBV7-6
TGTGCCATCAGTGAGTCGATCGGGGGGCGCGGGAACACTGAAGCTTTCTTT	CAISESIGGRGNTEAFF	TRBJ1-1	NA	NA	17	TRBV10-3
TGCAGCGGAGGGGACAGGGTCACCGGGGAGCTGTTTTTT	CSGGDRVTGELFF	TRBJ2-2	NA	TRBD1	13	TRBV29-1
TGTGCCAGCAGCTTGGTGGCTGGCACAGATACGCAGTATTTT	CASSLVAGTDTQYF	TRBJ2-3	NA	NA	14	TRBV5-6
TGTGCCACCAGCAGAGATCGGATAGGTCAGGGGGAAACTTTCTTT	CATSRDRIGQGETFF	TRBJ1-1	NA	TRBD1	15	TRBV15
TGTGCCAGCAGCGTAGGTGTGGACTGGACCTACGAGCAGTACTTC	CASSVGVDWTYEQYF	TRBJ2-7	few	NA	15	TRBV9
TGTGCCAGCACCAACTTTCCACCGGATGAGCAGTTCTTC	CASTNFPPDEQFF	TRBJ2-1	NA	NA	13	TRBV19
TGTGCCAGCAGTTTATTGGGACAGGGGACGGACGAGCAGTACTTC	CASSLLGQGTDEQYF	TRBJ2-7	NA	TRBD1	15	TRBV27
TGCGCCAGCAGCCTTGGGACAGGGGGGCAGCCCCAGCATTTT	CASSLGTGGQPQHF	TRBJ1-5	NA	TRBD1	14	TRBV5-1
TGTGCCAGCAGCCCGCCGGGGGGCCGCAATGAGCAGTTCTTC	CASSPPGGRNEQFF	TRBJ2-1	NA	NA	14	TRBV7-9
TGTGCCAGCTCACGAACGGGGGTGGCAGATACGCAGTATTTT	CASSRTGVADTQYF	TRBJ2-3	NA	NA	14	TRBV18
TGTGCCAGCAGCAGCGAAACTAATGAAAAACTGTTTTTT	CASSSETNEKLFF	TRBJ1-4	few	NA	13	TRBV27
TGTGCCAGCAGACGGACAGGAGTCCGCGAGCAGTACTTC	CASRRTGVREQYF	TRBJ2-7	NA	TRBD1	13	TRBV6-5
TGTGCCAGCAGCTTGGAGGGGTCCCCGGGGGCAGATACGCAGTATTTT	CASSLEGSPGADTQYF	TRBJ2-3	NA	NA	16	TRBV5-8
TGTGCCAGCAGTGCGGTCAGGGGATACAGTAGGTATGGCTACACCTTC	CASSAVRGYSRYGYTF	TRBJ1-2	NA	NA	16	TRBV6-1
TGTGCCAGCAGGGACAGACCTAGCAATCAGCCCCAGCATTTT	CASRDRPSNQPQHF	TRBJ1-5	NA	NA	14	TRBV2
TGCGCCAGCAGCCAAGAAGGGACAACTCAAGAGACCCAGTACTTC	CASSQEGTTQETQYF	TRBJ2-5	NA	NA	15	TRBV4-1
TGTGCCAGCAGTTTTGGGGCCTCCGGGGAGCTGTTTTTT	CASSFGASGELFF	TRBJ2-2	NA	NA	13	TRBV27
TGTGCCAGCAGCCCCTACCGGGGCACAGATACGCAGTATTTT	CASSPYRGTDTQYF	TRBJ2-3	NA	NA	14	TRBV7-3
TGCGCCAGCAGCTTGAACCGGGGCACTGAAGCTTTCTTT	CASSLNRGTEAFF	TRBJ1-1	NA	NA	13	TRBV5-1
TGTGCCAGCTCACCTGCGGGACAGGGGTCCTACAATGAGCAGTTCTTC	CASSPAGQGSYNEQFF	TRBJ2-1	NA	TRBD1	16	TRBV18
TGTGCCAGCAGCTCCGGACAGGGGTTCCCCTACGAGCAGTACTTC	CASSSGQGFPYEQYF	TRBJ2-7	NA	TRBD1	15	TRBV7-7
TGTGCCAGCAGTTACTCGACAGGGGAAGGCTACACCTTC	CASSYSTGEGYTF	TRBJ1-2	NA	TRBD1	13	TRBV6-6
TGTGCCAGTAGTATAGCTTTGGGGCCGGAAAAACTGTTTTTT	CASSIALGPEKLFF	TRBJ1-4	NA	NA	14	TRBV19